The present entry profiles one TCR beta chain with its context. The antigen remains unidentified. Measured with immunoSEQ multiplex PCR; TCRdb has only the in-frame clones, and not every one. Of about 110,000 clones detected, around 96% appear once; the ten largest clones hold 2.2%. The data were taken from a study of T cell responses to AZD1222 COVID-19 vaccine. The CDR3 sequence is 15 residues long. With 5 bases removed from V and 0 bases from J, the gap between germline ends came to 11 bases. Germline V gives CDR1 SNHLY, CDR2 FYNNEI. Study conclusions and caveats: Just five to seven AZD1222 recipients tested seropositive at baseline.

This TCR derives from an adult in good health. Sequencing used peripheral blood, obtained on day 0 of AZD1222 vaccination. V gene TRBV2 combines with J gene TRBJ2-4; D ambiguous. DNA of the CDR3: TGTGCCAGCAGTAGGACCGACTTAGCCAAAAACATTCAGTACTTC. This sequence encodes CASSRTDLAKNIQYF.